This T cell receptor (beta chain) was profiled in a study of regulatory T cells in long-lasting Graves disease. Notes on the study in general: It was in persistent disease that TRBV28, TRBJ1-2 and TRBJ2-5 were favored.

There are many counts of this clonotype. What it binds is unknown. As for time point: persistent/refractory GD, antithyroid drugs over 5 years with positive TRAb. With RNA extracted from PBMCs as input, the TCR library was made. The CDR3 contains 15 residues. CDR1 and CDR2 from the germline V gene are SGHKS and YYEKEE (reference sequence). V lost 3 bases, J lost 5 bases, and 8 bases stayed unmatched. Combining iRepertoire HTBI primers with Arm-PCR of CDR3 regions, the authors built TCR beta libraries. MiXCR, applied by TCRdb to the multiplex PCR reads, yields one record per CDR3 protein. The sample has some 280,000 distinct CDR3 sequences, 20% to 25% seen once.

The material sequenced was peripheral blood mononuclear cells (PBMCs), taken when the disease was refractory, from a patient treated with antithyroid drugs. The rearrangement uses TRBV5-5 and TRBJ2-5; 9 bases map to TRBD1. The TCR was taken from a female donor with Graves disease. In nucleotides, the CDR3 is TGTGCCAGCAGCTGGGGACAGGGTACGAGGGAGACCCAGTACTTC. Amino acid sequence: CASSWGQGTRETQYF.